These 25 T cell receptor beta chains originate from one sample sequenced in a study of shared clonotypes between healthy human individuals. The assay was immunoSEQ multiplex PCR, and TCRdb's table has in-frame clones only and misses some. The sample has roughly 2 million clones, over 85% seen once; the top ten hold 0.1% to 0.15%. The sequencing sample was made of naive CD4+ T cells sorted from blood. The subset denotes: CD45RA+ positively selected. The source is a man aged 18 to 30 in good health.

J is TRBJ2-1 and V is TRBV9; 8 nucleotides match TRBD1. The J segment lost 5 bases and the V segment lost 6 bases, leaving 10 bases of the junction unmatched. Germline V gene data show CDR1 as SGDLS and CDR2 as YYNGEE. The CDR3 sequence is 15 residues long. CDR3 in DNA: TGTGCCAGCACCCCGACAGGGGCCCCCGACAATGAGCAGTTCTTC. Its translation: CASTPTGAPDNEQFF.

Here the CDR3 reads CASSEAFAGVTGNTIYF. The CDR3, as DNA: TGTGCCAGCAGTGAAGCGTTCGCCGGGGTGACAGGAAACACCATATATTTT. The genes are TRBV6-1 and TRBJ1-3; D is ambiguous. The CDR3 runs 17 residues. Trimming cost V 0 bases and J 4 bases, with 16 bases left between them. Per the germline V gene, CDR1 is MNHNS and CDR2 is SASEGT.

Note on this clone: The same CDR3 arises from other DNA sequences in this sample as well. This chain links TRBV10-2 with TRBJ1-3; TRBD1 might be the D (6 bases). There are 14 residues in the CDR3. Germline CDR1 reads WSHSY; CDR2 reads SAAADI. V was trimmed by 2 bases and J by 1 base, leaving 6 bases between them. CDR3 protein: CASSERGSGNTIYF. CDR3 DNA: TGCGCCAGCAGTGAGAGGGGGTCTGGAAACACCATATATTTT.

The chain joins TRBV5-6 to TRBJ2-1; no clear D gene. This CDR3 spans 16 amino acids. Germline lookup yields CDR1 SGHDT and CDR2 YYEEEE. The V end was cut by 1 base, the J end by 0 bases, with 11 bases between. The CDR3 protein is CASSLNVGNSYNEQFF. The CDR3 nucleotides are TGTGCCAGCAGCTTGAATGTAGGGAACTCCTACAATGAGCAGTTCTTC.

This clone was counted once. The rearrangement joins TRBV19 to TRBJ2-7; TRBD1 matches 10 bases. CDR3 length: 16 amino acids. V lost 5 bases, J lost 0 bases, and 7 bases stayed unmatched. Germline V gives CDR1 LNHDA, CDR2 SQIVND (reference sequence). This chain's CDR3 is CASSGGTGASSYEQYF. DNA of the CDR3: TGTGCCAGTAGTGGTGGGACAGGGGCGAGCTCCTACGAGCAGTACTTC.

The chain joins TRBV5-1 to TRBJ1-6; a weak D match, TRBD1 (6 bases). Trimming shortened V by 3 bases and J by 6 bases, and 16 bases separated the two germline ends. CDR1 is SGHRS and CDR2 is YFSETQ in the germline V gene. This CDR3 comprises 16 residues. CDR3: CASSSTGYSSNSPLHF. The CDR3 DNA sequence: TGCGCCAGCAGCTCTACAGGGTATAGTTCTAATTCACCCCTCCACTTT.

This chain joins TRBV11-3 and TRBJ1-2, with no clear D. The germline V and J ends were trimmed by 5 bases and 8 bases, with 15 bases remaining between them. This CDR3 spans 13 amino acids. Germline loops: CDR1 SGHNT, CDR2 YENEEA. This chain's CDR3 is CASSGASPGGYTF. The CDR3 nucleotides are TGTGCCAGCAGCGGAGCCTCTCCGGGGGGCTACACCTTC.

This sequence joins TRBV28 and TRBJ1-1, with D uncertain. This CDR3 is built from 11 residues. The V gene lost 7 bases and the J gene lost 7 bases, with 10 bases spanning the gap. Germline assignment: CDR1 MDHEN and CDR2 SYDVKM. The CDR3 here is CASKTRDEAFF. CDR3 DNA sequence: TGTGCCAGCAAAACGAGGGATGAAGCTTTCTTT.

The V call is TRBV9, the J call TRBJ2-7, with 11 bases that match TRBD2. The CDR3 length is 17 residues. V shed 0 bases and J 0 bases; nucleotides not matched to a gene: 5. Germline lookup yields CDR1 SGDLS and CDR2 YYNGEE. CDR3: CASSVGLAGFSSYEQYF. The DNA for the CDR3 is TGTGCCAGCAGCGTAGGACTAGCGGGGTTTAGCTCCTACGAGCAGTACTTC. Using reference TRBV9 and TRBJ2-7 for the parts outside the CDR3, the full variable domain is DSGVTQTPKHLITATGQRVTLRCSPRSGDLSVYWYQQSLDQGLQFLIQYYNGEERAKGNILERFSAQQFPDLHSELNLSSLELGDSALYFCASSVGLAGFSSYEQYFGPGTRLTVT.

The chain has TRBV11-3 and TRBJ2-5, with D uncertain. The CDR3 covers 13 residues. CDR1 and CDR2 from the germline V gene are SGHNT and YENEEA. V dropped 5 bases and J dropped 7 bases, with 14 bases sitting between them. The CDR3 spells CASSIGPTGTQYF. The CDR3 coding sequence is TGTGCCAGCAGCATCGGGCCGACTGGGACCCAGTACTTC.

The V and J genes are TRBV29-1 and TRBJ2-7; D ambiguous. The CDR3 spans 12 residues. Germline V lookup: CDR1 SQVTM, CDR2 ANQGSEA. Trimming removed 4 bases at V and 2 bases at J, with 9 bases between. The CDR3 sequence is CSVVSGTYEQYF. The CDR3 coding sequence is TGCAGCGTTGTTTCCGGAACCTACGAGCAGTACTTC.

The rearrangement uses TRBV18 and TRBJ1-1, with D hard to call. The CDR3 totals 13 residues. V lost 7 bases and J 1 base, leaving 10 bases between the germline ends. Germline V gene data show CDR1 as KGHSH and CDR2 as LQKENI. The CDR3 bases are TGTGCCAGCTTTTTCCGGGAGAACACTGAAGCTTTCTTT. Protein sequence: CASFFRENTEAFF.

In the case of this clone: Other DNA sequences within the sample encode an identical CDR3. V is TRBV20-1 and J is TRBJ1-3, with D uncertain. The CDR3 has 11 amino acids. Trimming pared 2 bases from V and 2 bases from J, leaving 1 base between. CDR1 is DFQATT, CDR2 SNEGSKA, per germline (reference sequence). CDR3 in amino acids: CSARPGNTIYF. The CDR3 DNA is TGCAGTGCTAGACCTGGAAACACCATATATTTT.

The rearrangement uses TRBV10-1 and TRBJ1-6, with D possibly being TRBD1 (5 bases). This CDR3 spans 13 amino acids. Between the trimmed V and J ends, which lost 7 bases and 6 bases, there was a span of 10 bases. Germline loops: CDR1 WNHNN, CDR2 SYGVQD (reference sequence). Here the CDR3 DNA reads TGCGCCAGCACCGTGGGGCCTAATTCACCCCTCCACTTT. Translated: CASTVGPNSPLHF.

The chain recombines TRBV6-1 with TRBJ2-7, with D perhaps given as TRBD1 or TRBD2 (5 bases each). Trimming pared 1 base from V and 3 bases from J, leaving 13 bases between. The CDR3 sequence is 15 residues long. The germline V gene has CDR1 MNHNS and CDR2 SASEGT. The CDR3 nucleotides are TGTGCCAGCAGTGAAGGAGGGCAGGGCTACTACGAGCAGTACTTC. This codes for CASSEGGQGYYEQYF.

V gene TRBV5-4 combines with J gene TRBJ1-2, with 8 positions matching TRBD1. Germline V gene lookup returns CDR1 SGHNT and CDR2 YYREEE (reference sequence). This CDR3 is 13 amino acids long. V lost 4 bases, J lost 7 bases, and 6 bases stayed unmatched. The CDR3 coding sequence is TGTGCCAGCAGCCTACAGGGGGTTGGTGGCTACACCTTC. Residues: CASSLQGVGGYTF.

The rearrangement uses TRBV7-2 and TRBJ2-1; 11 nucleotides align to TRBD2. This CDR3 is 17 amino acids long. V dropped 0 bases and J dropped 3; count of bases not matched to a gene: 4. Per germline, CDR1 SGHTA and CDR2 FQGNSA. Written as DNA, the CDR3 is TGTGCCAGCAGCTTAGCGGGACTAGCGGCAATCTACAATGAGCAGTTCTTC. Translated, it gives CASSLAGLAAIYNEQFF.

Here the CDR3 reads CASREHRGLNTEAFF. The CDR3 DNA reads as TGTGCCAGCAGAGAGCACAGGGGACTGAACACTGAAGCTTTCTTT. The chain recombines TRBV6-6 with TRBJ1-1; TRBD1 matches at 7 bases. This CDR3 has 15 amino acids. The V segment lost 6 bases and the J segment 0 bases; nucleotides outside the gene matches: 7. Germline lookup yields CDR1 MNHNY and CDR2 SVGAGI (reference sequence).

V gene TRBV7-3 combines with J gene TRBJ1-3; the D is unclear. Trimming cost V 2 bases and J 1 base, with 12 bases left between them. Germline lookup yields CDR1 SGHTA and CDR2 FQGTGA. This CDR3 has 16 amino acids. CDR3: CASSLGSPASGNTIYF. CDR3 DNA sequence: TGTGCCAGCAGCTTAGGATCCCCGGCTTCTGGAAACACCATATATTTT.

The chain joins TRBV10-3 to TRBJ1-2; 10 nucleotides agree with TRBD1. Germline CDR1 ENHRY, CDR2 SYGVKD. After removal of 3 bases from V and 5 bases from J, the junction contained 6 bases not matched to a gene. The CDR3 consists of 15 residues. In DNA form, the CDR3 reads TGTGCCATCAGTGAAAGGGACAGGGGTCCGTATGGCTACACCTTC. It is translated as CAISERDRGPYGYTF.

This clone was recorded once. Other nucleotide sequences in the sample specify the same CDR3. This chain links TRBV5-4 with TRBJ1-1; 8 bases align to TRBD1. This CDR3 spans 13 amino acids. J gave up 6 bases and V 3 bases, and 4 bases lay outside the gene matches. Germline V gene data show CDR1 as SGHNT and CDR2 as YYREEE (reference sequence). In DNA, the CDR3 is TGTGCCAGCAGCTCCGGACAGGGTCCTGAAGCTTTCTTT. Encoded protein: CASSSGQGPEAFF.

CDR3 coding DNA: TGTGCCAGCACCCCGACAGGCGTGTATGGCTACACCTTC. Translated: CASTPTGVYGYTF. The V gene is TRBV5-4, the J gene TRBJ1-2; possible D gene TRBD1, 6 bases. V was shortened by 6 bases and J by 5 bases, with 14 bases between the two germline ends. The CDR3 runs to 13 residues. Germline V CDR1 and CDR2: SGHNT, YYREEE (reference sequence).

This chain links TRBV30 with TRBJ1-6; D is undetermined. There are 13 residues in the CDR3. Germline loops: CDR1 GTSNPN, CDR2 SVGIG (reference sequence). Trimming left V 2 bases short and J 0 bases short, with 2 bases between. The CDR3 DNA follows: TGTGCCTGGAGTAGCTCCTATAATTCACCCCTCCACTTT. It specifies CAWSSSYNSPLHF.

This clone came up a few times. This rearrangement joins TRBV19 to TRBJ1-5, with D perhaps TRBD1 (5 bases). The CDR3 consists of 14 residues. Germline CDR1 and CDR2: LNHDA and SQIVND (reference sequence). The ends were cut back, 7 bases at V and 4 bases at J, with 14 bases in the middle. CDR3 DNA: TGTGCCAGTACCCAGGGCCCTGATAATCAGCCCCAGCATTTT. Its translation: CASTQGPDNQPQHF.

The chain combines TRBV18 with TRBJ1-1; 10 nucleotides line up with TRBD1. CDR3 length: 18 amino acids. The germline V gene has CDR1 KGHSH and CDR2 LQKENI. Germline trimming cut 0 bases from V and 0 bases from J; bases unmatched to any gene: 7. CDR3 in amino acids: CASSPPGQGIAMNTEAFF. CDR3 coding DNA: TGTGCCAGCTCACCACCGGGACAGGGGATTGCGATGAACACTGAAGCTTTCTTT.